Listed here are 23 T cell receptor beta chains from one sample, sequenced in a study of blood T cells in healthy people across ages. A J-beta primer mix and a sample-barcoded 5' primer were used in a second PCR of roughly 6 to 11 cycles. TCRdb ran MiXCR on the 5' RACE reads and lists one entry per CDR3 protein. The sample records over a million distinct CDR3 sequences, 42% being singletons. The sample consisted of blood. The receptors were sampled from a young woman in good health.

V is TRBV6-1 and J is TRBJ2-1; the match to TRBD2 covers 11 bases. CDR1 MNHNS and CDR2 SASEGT come from the germline V gene. The CDR3 length is 16 residues. The J segment lost 3 bases and the V segment lost 3 bases, leaving 4 bases of the junction unmatched. CDR3 region: CASSDRGTSGYNEQFF. The CDR3 region has the DNA TGTGCCAGCAGTGATCGAGGGACTAGCGGCTACAATGAGCAGTTCTTC.

The V gene is TRBV6-2 or TRBV6-3, the J gene TRBJ2-3; 12 nucleotides line up with TRBD2. V shed 6 bases and J 0 bases; nucleotides not matched to a gene: 10. Germline lookup yields CDR1 MNHEY and CDR2 SVGEGT. The CDR3 consists of 18 residues. The CDR3 protein is CASSRLGLAGLSTDTQYF. The CDR3, as DNA: TGTGCCAGCAGCCGTCTTGGACTAGCGGGACTAAGCACAGATACGCAGTATTTT.

The gene calls are TRBV19 and TRBJ2-1; a possible D gene is TRBD2 (5 bases). V lost 1 base, J lost 6 bases, and 13 bases lay in between. CDR1 and CDR2 (germline): LNHDA, SQIVND (reference sequence). The CDR3 sequence is 15 residues long. CDR3 DNA sequence: TGTGCCAGTAGTATAGTAGGGCTAGCCTTCAATGAGCAGTTCTTC. This gives the protein CASSIVGLAFNEQFF.

V gene TRBV12-5 combines with J gene TRBJ2-3, with 7 bases fitting TRBD2. Germline lookup yields CDR1 LGHNT and CDR2 FRNRAP. The CDR3 is made up of 13 amino acids. Unmatched junction bases numbered 5, after V lost 6 bases and J lost 5 bases. The CDR3 region is CASGFGLVDTQYF. CDR3 sequence (DNA): TGTGCTAGTGGCTTTGGACTAGTAGATACGCAGTATTTT. Full variable domain (remainder filled in from reference TRBV12-5 and TRBJ2-3): DARVTQTPRHKVTEMGQEVTMRCQPILGHNTVFWYRQTMMQGLELLAYFRNRAPLDDSGMPKDRFSAEMPDATLATLKIQPSEPRDSAVYFCASGFGLVDTQYFGPGTRLTVL.

This clonotype appeared a single time. The chain links TRBV4-1 to TRBJ2-6; D ambiguous. The CDR3 runs to 17 residues. Germline V gives CDR1 MGHRA, CDR2 YSYEKL. The V end lost 4 bases, the J end lost 4 bases, and 17 bases lay between the germline ends. In DNA form, the CDR3 reads TGCGCCAGCAGCCGAGAAGGCGGAACCTCCGGGGCCAACGTCCTGACTTTC. This encodes CASSREGGTSGANVLTF.

The chain uses TRBV7-9 and TRBJ2-7, with 10 bases matching TRBD1. There are 16 residues in the CDR3. Germline V lookup: CDR1 SEHNR, CDR2 FQNEAQ (reference sequence). With V trimmed by 6 bases and J by 3 bases, 11 bases remained unmatched. This CDR3 is CASSQTGGVIGYEQYF. CDR3 coding DNA: TGTGCCAGCAGTCAGACAGGGGGCGTTATTGGCTACGAGCAGTACTTC.

In its sample, this clonotype was seen a few times. The chain employs TRBV6-5 and TRBJ2-7; 11 nucleotides agree with TRBD1. Germline loops: CDR1 MNHEY, CDR2 SVGAGI. Unmatched junction bases numbered 2, after V lost 10 bases and J lost 3 bases. The CDR3 has 12 amino acids. CDR3 DNA: TGTGCCATCGGGACAGGGGGCTACGAGCAGTACTTC. Its translation: CAIGTGGYEQYF.

V and J are TRBV6-1 and TRBJ2-3, with 7 bases fitting TRBD2. This CDR3 has 15 amino acids. Per the germline V gene, CDR1 is MNHNS and CDR2 is SASEGT. V lost 4 bases to trimming and J lost 4 bases; unmatched junction nucleotides: 8. The CDR3 loop reads CASSGFRLAADTQYF. The DNA of the CDR3 is TGTGCCAGCAGTGGTTTCCGACTAGCCGCAGATACGCAGTATTTT.

This chain connects TRBV20-1 to TRBJ2-5, with D tentatively TRBD2 (6 bases). The J call could be wrong; TRBJ2-7 is a better fit for the DNA end. CDR3 length: 11 residues. Per germline, CDR1 DFQATT and CDR2 SNEGSKA (reference sequence). CDR3 amino acids: CSGRGAGEQYF. The CDR3 DNA follows: TGCAGCGGGCGCGGGGCTGGCGAGCAGTACTTC.

The rearrangement joins TRBV7-9 to TRBJ1-1; unclear D gene. The CDR3 length is 14 residues. Trimming took off 3 bases at V and 1 base at J, with 9 bases between the two ends. CDR1 is SEHNR, CDR2 FQNEAQ, per germline (reference sequence). This CDR3 is CASSFLEGNTEAFF. The CDR3 DNA sequence: TGTGCCAGCAGCTTCTTGGAAGGGAACACTGAAGCTTTCTTT.

The CDR3 coding sequence is TGTGCCAGCAGCCCCGTCTTGGCTGGGGCCAACGTCCTGACTTTC. Translation: CASSPVLAGANVLTF. The rearrangement links TRBV7-3 to TRBJ2-6; D not certain. This CDR3 is built from 15 residues. The germline gives CDR1 SGHTA, CDR2 FQGTGA. V was trimmed by 5 bases and J by 2 bases, leaving 10 bases between them.

The rearrangement uses TRBV10-3 and TRBJ2-7; no reliable D call. Germline loops: CDR1 ENHRY, CDR2 SYGVKD. V shed 4 bases and J shed 4 bases, with 8 bases lying between them. This CDR3 has 12 residues. The CDR3 protein is CAISAAGYEQYF. The CDR3 nucleotides read TGTGCCATCAGTGCAGCCGGGTACGAGCAGTACTTC.

The CDR3 nucleotides read TGTGCCAGCAGGATGGGCCCCTACAATGAGCAGTACTTC. Protein: CASRMGPYNEQYF. The chain is built from TRBV6-5 and TRBJ2-5; D remains ambiguous. The CDR3 contains 13 residues. Trimming took off 6 bases at V and 11 bases at J, with 19 bases between the two ends. Looked up from germline, CDR1 is MNHEY and CDR2 is SVGAGI.

J is TRBJ2-7 and V is TRBV12-3 or TRBV12-4, with D unresolved. The assigned J gene may be wrong: the sequence end matches TRBJ2-5 better. This CDR3 has 13 residues. In DNA form, the CDR3 reads TGTGCCAGCAGTTTACGCCAACGAGAGACCCAGTACTTC. As protein: CASSLRQRETQYF.

CDR3 nucleotides: TGTGCCAGCAGCCGAGTCTCGAACACTGAAGCTTTCTTT. Protein sequence: CASSRVSNTEAFF. The chain links TRBV7-9 to TRBJ1-1; unclear D gene. V dropped 5 bases and J dropped 1 base, with 8 bases sitting between them. The length of the CDR3 is 13 residues. Germline CDR1 and CDR2: SEHNR and FQNEAQ (reference sequence).

The gene calls are TRBV6-5 and TRBJ1-4; 9 bases align to TRBD1. The V gene's germline CDR1 is MNHEY and CDR2 SVGAGI. This CDR3 region has 15 residues. The V segment lost 5 bases and the J segment 4 bases; nucleotides outside the gene matches: 5. CDR3: CASSRDRAINEKLFF. The CDR3 coding sequence is TGTGCCAGCAGTCGGGACAGGGCGATTAATGAAAAACTGTTTTTT.

This chain links TRBV9 with TRBJ2-1, with 8 nucleotides matching TRBD2. V gave up 0 bases and J gave up 6 bases; unmatched junction bases: 5. The V gene's germline CDR1 is SGDLS and CDR2 YYNGEE. The CDR3 loop spans 15 amino acids. In DNA, the CDR3 is TGTGCCAGCAGCGTAGGTGGACTAGCTCGCAATGAGCAGTTCTTC. Its protein product is CASSVGGLARNEQFF.

In this sample, this clonotype turned up a few times. The chain recombines TRBV10-1 with TRBJ2-3, with a weak D call TRBD1 (5 bases). Trimming took off 0 bases at V and 5 bases at J, with 9 bases between the two ends. Germline V gene data show CDR1 as WNHNN and CDR2 as SYGVQD (reference sequence). The CDR3 has 14 amino acids. The CDR3 DNA reads as TGCGCCAGCAGTGAGTCGACAGCAGAAGATACGCAGTATTTT. Protein product: CASSESTAEDTQYF.

V usage is TRBV6-1 and J usage is TRBJ2-3; 7 bases are a match to TRBD1. J gave up 6 bases and V 3 bases, and 6 bases lay outside the gene matches. The CDR3 loop spans 14 amino acids. Germline CDR1 MNHNS, CDR2 SASEGT. DNA for the CDR3: TGTGCCAGCAGTGAGCAACAGGGGTGGGATACGCAGTATTTT. It specifies CASSEQQGWDTQYF.

The chain joins TRBV29-1 to TRBJ1-4, with 12 nucleotides matching TRBD1. This CDR3 comprises 14 residues. CDR1 and CDR2 (germline): SQVTM, ANQGSEA. Losses at the gene ends were 5 bases for V and 8 bases for J; bases not matched to a gene: 6. CDR3 protein: CSVLAGTGGEKLFF. CDR3 bases: TGCAGCGTTCTCGCGGGGACAGGGGGCGAAAAACTGTTTTTT. Full variable domain (outside the CDR3, taken from reference TRBV29-1 and TRBJ1-4): SAVISQKPSRDICQRGTSLTIQCQVDSQVTMMFWYRQQPGQSLTLIATANQGSEATYESGFVIDKFPISRPNLTFSTLTVSNMSPEDSSIYLCSVLAGTGGEKLFFGSGTQLSVL.

J is TRBJ2-5 and V is TRBV20-1, with 7 bases identical to TRBD2. V was pared by 5 bases and J by 11 bases, with 20 bases of the junction left unmatched. The V gene's germline CDR1 is DFQATT and CDR2 SNEGSKA (reference sequence). The CDR3 loop spans 15 amino acids. For the CDR3, the DNA is TGCAGTGCTGCCCCCGGGGCGGGGGATTACAATGAGCAGTACTTC. Protein sequence: CSAAPGAGDYNEQYF.

The chain joins TRBV21-1 to TRBJ2-5; TRBD1, as called in the table, went unchecked against the DNA. TRBV21-1 is marked as a pseudogene. This CDR3 has 15 amino acids. The CDR3 coding sequence is TGTGCCAGCAGCAAGATGGGACAGGGTTTGAATGAGCAGTACTTC. Protein product: CASSKMGQGLNEQYF.

The J gene is TRBJ2-7, the V gene TRBV20-1; D remains ambiguous. This CDR3 region has 14 residues. Germline V gene data show CDR1 as DFQATT and CDR2 as SNEGSKA (reference sequence). Trimming removed 3 bases from V and 4 bases from J, with 16 bases in between. CDR3 in amino acids: CSASREVVGYEQYF. The CDR3 bases are TGCAGTGCTAGTCGTGAGGTTGTTGGGTACGAGCAGTACTTC.